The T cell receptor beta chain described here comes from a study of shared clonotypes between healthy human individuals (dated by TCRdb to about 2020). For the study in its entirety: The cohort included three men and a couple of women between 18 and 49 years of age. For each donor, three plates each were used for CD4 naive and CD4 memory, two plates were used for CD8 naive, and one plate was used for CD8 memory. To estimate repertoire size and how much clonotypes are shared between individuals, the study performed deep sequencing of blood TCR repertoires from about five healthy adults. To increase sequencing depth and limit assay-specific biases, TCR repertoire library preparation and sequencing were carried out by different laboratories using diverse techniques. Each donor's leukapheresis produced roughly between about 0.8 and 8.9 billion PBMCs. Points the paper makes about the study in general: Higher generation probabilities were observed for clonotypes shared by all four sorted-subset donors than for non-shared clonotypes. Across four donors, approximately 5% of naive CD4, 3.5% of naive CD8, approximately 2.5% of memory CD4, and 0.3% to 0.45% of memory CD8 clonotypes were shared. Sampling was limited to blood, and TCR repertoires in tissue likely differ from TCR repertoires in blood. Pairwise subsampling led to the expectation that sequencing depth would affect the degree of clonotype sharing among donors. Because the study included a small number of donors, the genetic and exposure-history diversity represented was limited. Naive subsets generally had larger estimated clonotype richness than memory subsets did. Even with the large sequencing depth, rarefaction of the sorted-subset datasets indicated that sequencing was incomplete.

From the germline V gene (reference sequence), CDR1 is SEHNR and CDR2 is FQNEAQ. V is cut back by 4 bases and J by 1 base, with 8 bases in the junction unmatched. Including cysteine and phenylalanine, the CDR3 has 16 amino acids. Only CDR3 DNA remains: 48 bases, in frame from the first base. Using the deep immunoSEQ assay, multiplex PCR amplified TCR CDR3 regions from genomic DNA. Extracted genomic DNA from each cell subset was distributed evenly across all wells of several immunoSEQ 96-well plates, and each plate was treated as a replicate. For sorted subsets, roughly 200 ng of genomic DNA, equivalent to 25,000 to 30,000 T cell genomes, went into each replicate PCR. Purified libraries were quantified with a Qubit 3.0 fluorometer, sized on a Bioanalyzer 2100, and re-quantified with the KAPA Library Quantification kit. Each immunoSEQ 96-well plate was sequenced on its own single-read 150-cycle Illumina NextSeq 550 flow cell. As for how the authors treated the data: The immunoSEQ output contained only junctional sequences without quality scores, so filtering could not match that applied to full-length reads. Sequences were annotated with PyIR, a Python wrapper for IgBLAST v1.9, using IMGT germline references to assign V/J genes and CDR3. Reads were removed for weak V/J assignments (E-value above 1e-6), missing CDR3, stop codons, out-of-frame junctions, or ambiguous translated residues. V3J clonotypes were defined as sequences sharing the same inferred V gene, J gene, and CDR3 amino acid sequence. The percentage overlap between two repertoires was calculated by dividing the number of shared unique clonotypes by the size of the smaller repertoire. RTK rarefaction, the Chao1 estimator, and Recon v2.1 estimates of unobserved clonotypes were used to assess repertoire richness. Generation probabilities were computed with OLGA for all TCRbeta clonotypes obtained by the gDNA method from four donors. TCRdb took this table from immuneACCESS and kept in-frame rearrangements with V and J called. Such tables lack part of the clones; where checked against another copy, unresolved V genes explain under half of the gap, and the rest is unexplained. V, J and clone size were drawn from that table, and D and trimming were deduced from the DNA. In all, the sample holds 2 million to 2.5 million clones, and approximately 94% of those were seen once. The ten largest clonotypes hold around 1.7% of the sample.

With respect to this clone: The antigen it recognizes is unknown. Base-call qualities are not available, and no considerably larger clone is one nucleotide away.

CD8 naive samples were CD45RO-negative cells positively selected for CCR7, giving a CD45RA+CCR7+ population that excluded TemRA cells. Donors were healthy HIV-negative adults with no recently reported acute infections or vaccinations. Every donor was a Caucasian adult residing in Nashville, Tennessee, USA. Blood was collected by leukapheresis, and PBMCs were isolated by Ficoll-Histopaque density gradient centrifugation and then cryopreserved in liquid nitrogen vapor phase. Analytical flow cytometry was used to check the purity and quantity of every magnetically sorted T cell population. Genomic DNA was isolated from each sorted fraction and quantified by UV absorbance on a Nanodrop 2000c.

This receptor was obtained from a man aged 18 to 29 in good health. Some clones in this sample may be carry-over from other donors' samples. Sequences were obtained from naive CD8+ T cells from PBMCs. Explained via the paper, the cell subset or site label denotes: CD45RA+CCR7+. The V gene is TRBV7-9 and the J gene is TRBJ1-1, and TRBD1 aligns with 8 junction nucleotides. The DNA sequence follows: TGTGCCAGCAGCTCAAGCAGGACAGGGCGGAACACTGAAGCTTTCTTT. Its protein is CASSSSRTGRNTEAFF.